Following are 7 T cell receptor beta chains from one sample sequenced in a study of T cells in Graves' hyperthyroidism and ophthalmopathy. Amplification of TCR beta CDR3 regions used RNA as the template. With the HTBI primer set, the TCR CDR3 went through a first round of RT-PCR. TCRdb redid the calling of the multiplex PCR reads with MiXCR, one entry per CDR3 protein. The table has approximately 510,000 distinct CDR3 sequences, about 46% seen once. The sample consisted of peripheral blood or thyroid tissue (not recorded which). Receptor source: an adult woman with Graves' disease, either hyperthyroidism or ophthalmopathy (not recorded which).

This rearrangement joins TRBV7-9 to TRBJ2-7; TRBD2 matches at 10 bases. Per the germline V gene, CDR1 is SEHNR and CDR2 is FQNEAQ (reference sequence). The V and J ends lost 2 bases and 3 bases, in that order; junction bases with no gene match: 4. The CDR3 contains 15 residues. The CDR3 DNA is TGTGCCAGCAGCTTACAGGCTAGCGGGAGCTACGAGCAGTACTTC. Protein: CASSLQASGSYEQYF.

V and J are TRBV7-9 and TRBJ1-6; the D is unclear. V was pared by 5 bases and J by 6 bases, with 11 bases between. The CDR3 totals 14 residues. Germline V gene data show CDR1 as SEHNR and CDR2 as FQNEAQ (reference sequence). CDR3 sequence: CASSVSGVNSPLHF. For the CDR3, the DNA is TGTGCCAGCAGCGTGAGCGGAGTTAATTCACCCCTCCACTTT. The variable domain in full, with the rest retrieved from reference TRBV7-9 and TRBJ1-6, is DTGVSQNPRHKITKRGQNVTFRCDPISEHNRLYWYRQTLGQGPEFLTYFQNEAQLEKSRLLSDRFSAERPKGSFSTLEIQRTEQGDSAMYLCASSVSGVNSPLHFGNGTRLTVT.

This clonotype was found a few times. This chain connects TRBV30 to TRBJ2-7; tentative D call: TRBD1 (5 bases). The CDR3 has 14 amino acids. Germline V gives CDR1 GTSNPN, CDR2 SVGIG (reference sequence). Trimming pared 3 bases from V and 6 bases from J, leaving 18 bases between. The CDR3 loop is CAWRGDSGAAEQYF. DNA for the CDR3: TGTGCCTGGAGGGGCGACAGTGGGGCGGCCGAGCAGTACTTC.

The J gene is TRBJ1-2, the V gene TRBV29-1; 9 bases are a match to TRBD1. The ends lost 7 bases at V and 8 bases at J; junction bases unmatched: 8. Looked up from germline, CDR1 is SQVTM and CDR2 is ANQGSEA. The CDR3 has 12 residues. CDR3 in amino acids: CSGHDRGLGYTF. The CDR3 coding sequence is TGCAGCGGCCATGACAGGGGGTTAGGCTACACCTTC.

The V gene is TRBV29-1, the J gene TRBJ2-5; TRBD2 might be the D (5 bases). The CDR3 runs to 11 residues. CDR1 SQVTM and CDR2 ANQGSEA come from the germline V gene. V was cut by 6 bases and J by 5 bases, with 10 bases left in between. The CDR3 coding sequence is TGCAGCGTCGAGATAGCGGAGACCCAGTACTTC. Translating gives CSVEIAETQYF.

This clonotype has a handful of counts. With a much larger clone just one base away, this may be a read error. The chain has TRBV6-1 and TRBJ1-6; D remains ambiguous. The germline V gene has CDR1 MNHNS and CDR2 SASEGT. The CDR3 has 14 amino acids. The DNA for the CDR3 is TGTGCCGGCAGTGAAGTTCTCCCAAATTCACCCCTCCACTTT. The encoded protein is CAGSEVLPNSPLHF.

This chain uses TRBV5-1 with TRBJ2-7; D is unclear. CDR1 SGHRS and CDR2 YFSETQ come from the germline V gene. The V gene lost 4 bases and the J gene lost 5 bases, with 16 bases spanning the gap. The CDR3 is 14 amino acids. CDR3 nucleotides: TGCGCCAGCAGCCCTCGCACCGACCAGGACGAGCAGTACTTC. It specifies CASSPRTDQDEQYF. Full variable domain (rest looked up from reference TRBV5-1 and TRBJ2-7): KAGVTQTPRYLIKTRGQQVTLSCSPISGHRSVSWYQQTPGQGLQFLFEYFSETQRNKGNFPGRFSGRQFSNSRSEMNVSTLELGDSALYLCASSPRTDQDEQYFGPGTRLTVT.